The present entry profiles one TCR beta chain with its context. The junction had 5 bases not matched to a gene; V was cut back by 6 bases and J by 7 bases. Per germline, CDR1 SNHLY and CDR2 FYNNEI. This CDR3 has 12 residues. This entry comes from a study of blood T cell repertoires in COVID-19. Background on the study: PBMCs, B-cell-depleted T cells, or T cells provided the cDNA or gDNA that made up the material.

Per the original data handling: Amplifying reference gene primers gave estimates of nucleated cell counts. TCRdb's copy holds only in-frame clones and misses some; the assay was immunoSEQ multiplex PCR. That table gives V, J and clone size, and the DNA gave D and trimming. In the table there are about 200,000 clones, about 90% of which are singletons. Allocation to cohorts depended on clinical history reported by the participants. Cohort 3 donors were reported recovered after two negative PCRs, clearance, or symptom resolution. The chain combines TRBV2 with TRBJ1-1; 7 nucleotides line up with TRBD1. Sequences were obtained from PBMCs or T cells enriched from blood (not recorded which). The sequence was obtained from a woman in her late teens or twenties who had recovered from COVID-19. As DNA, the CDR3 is TGTGCCAGCAGGGGGGACAGTAATGAAGCTTTCTTT. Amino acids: CASRGDSNEAFF.